The 18 T cell receptor beta chains given below trace back to one sample, sequenced in a study of pediatric ulcerative colitis. Here immunoSEQ multiplex PCR was the method, and the copy in TCRdb shows in-frame clones only, minus some. The repertoire holds around 65,000 clones, with 77% as singletons. Sequenced material: blood. These receptors were collected from a boy between 10 and 17 years old with moderate ulcerative colitis.

The V and J genes are TRBV4-2 and TRBJ2-2, with unresolved D. CDR1 is LGHNA and CDR2 is YNFKEQ in the germline V gene. Trimming shortened V by 4 bases and J by 2 bases, and 8 bases separated the two germline ends. CDR3 length: 14 residues. The chain's CDR3 is CASSLPKNTGELFF. Here the CDR3 DNA reads TGTGCCAGCAGCCTACCCAAAAACACCGGGGAGCTGTTTTTT.

The V gene is TRBV20-1, the J gene TRBJ2-3, with D possibly TRBD1 on 5 matching bases. The germline CDR1 and CDR2 sequences are DFQATT and SNEGSKA (reference sequence). Trimming shortened V by 5 bases and J by 3 bases, and 6 bases separated the two germline ends. The length of the CDR3 is 11 residues. CDR3 coding DNA: TGCAGTGCTGGACAAACAGATACGCAGTATTTT. Its translation is CSAGQTDTQYF.

This clone was detected only a few times. This sequence joins TRBV27 and TRBJ1-1; a weak D match, TRBD1 (5 bases). CDR3 length: 13 residues. Germline CDR1 and CDR2: MNHEY and SMNVEV (reference sequence). The V gene lost 5 bases and the J gene lost 1 base, with 8 bases spanning the gap. The CDR3 DNA sequence: TGTGCCAGCAGTCCCGGACAGAACACTGAAGCTTTCTTT. Residues: CASSPGQNTEAFF.

The chain employs TRBV2 and TRBJ1-6; 7 bases line up with TRBD1. The germline gives CDR1 SNHLY, CDR2 FYNNEI. Trimming removed 8 bases from V and 11 bases from J; junction bases left unmatched: 15. The CDR3 is 15 residues long. CDR3 in DNA: TGTGCCAGCGAGCCGAGCAGGGGGACGACTGCACCCCTCCACTTT. As protein: CASEPSRGTTAPLHF.

V and J are TRBV5-1 and TRBJ1-2, with a tentative D call TRBD1 (5 bases). V lost 4 bases to trimming and J lost 3 bases, with 19 bases between them. The length of the CDR3 is 16 residues. CDR1 and CDR2 from the germline V gene are SGHRS and YFSETQ. CDR3 in DNA: TGCGCCAGCAGCACTCCCGGGAGGCAAGGGGACTATGGCTACACCTTC. Its translation: CASSTPGRQGDYGYTF.

This clone was seen more than once but under ten times. The J gene is TRBJ1-1, the V gene TRBV6-5; TRBD1 aligns across 7 bases. Trimming at V came to 2 bases and at J to 5 bases, leaving 2 bases not matched to a gene. The CDR3 is made up of 13 amino acids. Germline V lookup: CDR1 MNHEY, CDR2 SVGAGI. CDR3 sequence: CASSYAGGTEAFF. DNA for the CDR3: TGTGCCAGCAGTTACGCAGGGGGTACTGAAGCTTTCTTT.

This chain connects TRBV6-4 to TRBJ2-1; D might be TRBD2 (6 bases). The CDR3 length is 16 residues. Deletions cut 2 bases from V and 0 bases from J, with 11 bases between. The V gene's germline CDR1 is MRHNA and CDR2 SNTAGT. In DNA form, the CDR3 reads TGTGCCAGCAGTGACCTTGGGGGGAGCTCCTACAATGAGCAGTTCTTC. It specifies CASSDLGGSSYNEQFF.

The chain recombines TRBV7-3 with TRBJ2-7, with 12 bases aligning to TRBD2. The CDR3 loop spans 16 amino acids. CDR1 and CDR2 (germline): SGHTA, FQGTGA. The ends lost 5 bases at V and 6 bases at J; junction bases unmatched: 11. For the CDR3, the DNA is TGTGCCAGCAGCCCCCGCCGGGCTAGCGGGAGGGTCGAGCAGTACTTC. Amino acids: CASSPRRASGRVEQYF. The full variable domain, with the rest looked up from reference TRBV7-3 and TRBJ2-7, is GAGVSQTPSNKVTEKGKYVELRCDPISGHTALYWYRQSLGQGPEFLIYFQGTGAADDSGLPNDRFFAVRPEGSVSTLKIQRTERGDSAVYLCASSPRRASGRVEQYFGPGTRLTVT.

The chain has TRBV19 and TRBJ1-2, with 8 bases aligning to TRBD1. The CDR3 spans 14 residues. With V trimmed by 3 bases and J by 3 bases, 3 bases remained unmatched. Germline CDR1 is LNHDA and CDR2 is SQIVND (reference sequence). This CDR3 is CASSIGQGDYGYTF. CDR3 nucleotide sequence: TGTGCCAGTAGTATTGGACAGGGAGACTATGGCTACACCTTC.

In this sample, this clone turned up a few times. V gene TRBV9 combines with J gene TRBJ1-2, with D possibly TRBD1 on 5 matching bases. Trimming took off 0 bases at V and 4 bases at J, with 10 bases between the two ends. Germline CDR1 and CDR2: SGDLS and YYNGEE. This CDR3 has 14 residues. The CDR3 is CASSVEAGSYGYTF. The CDR3, as DNA: TGTGCCAGCAGCGTAGAGGCAGGGAGCTATGGCTACACCTTC.

V usage is TRBV7-8 and J usage is TRBJ2-2, with D perhaps matching TRBD2 (6 bases). The CDR3 sequence is 13 residues long. V lost 1 base, J lost 7 bases, and 7 bases lay in between. Germline CDR1 and CDR2: SGHVS and FQNEAQ. The CDR3 loop reads CASSLGGVGELFF. For the CDR3, the DNA is TGTGCCAGCAGCTTAGGGGGGGTCGGGGAGCTGTTTTTT.

This rearrangement joins TRBV4-1 to TRBJ2-7; 9 positions match TRBD1. Trimming at V came to 7 bases and at J to 4 bases, leaving 14 bases not matched to a gene. CDR3 size: 16 residues. Germline CDR1 reads MGHRA; CDR2 reads YSYEKL. This CDR3 is CASTKTGGGQIYEQYF. The DNA of the CDR3 is TGCGCCAGCACCAAAACAGGGGGCGGACAAATATACGAGCAGTACTTC.

This chain links TRBV7-2 with TRBJ1-1; D unclear. V was pared by 3 bases and J by 0 bases, with 5 bases between. The CDR3 is 13 amino acids. CDR1 is SGHTA and CDR2 is FQGNSA in the germline V gene. The CDR3 coding sequence is TGTGCCAGCAGCTTTCCCATGAACACTGAAGCTTTCTTT. It specifies CASSFPMNTEAFF.

The rearrangement joins TRBV4-1 to TRBJ2-7; tentative D call: TRBD2 (6 bases). The CDR3 contains 14 residues. Per the germline V gene, CDR1 is MGHRA and CDR2 is YSYEKL. Trimming took 1 base from V and 4 from J, leaving 11 bases between them. CDR3 in DNA: TGCGCCAGCAGCCAAGTAGGGCGGGATTACGAGCAGTACTTC. Its protein is CASSQVGRDYEQYF.

This clone has a single count. J is TRBJ2-3 and V is TRBV29-1, with 10 bases aligning to TRBD2. The CDR3 has 14 residues. Trimming at V came to 7 bases and at J to 1 base, leaving 5 bases not matched to a gene. Germline V CDR1 and CDR2: SQVTM, ANQGSEA. CDR3 coding DNA: TGCAGCGGCACTAGCGGGATCGGCACAGATACGCAGTATTTT. It is translated as CSGTSGIGTDTQYF.

The chain uses TRBV30 and TRBJ2-5, with TRBD1 matching over 8 bases. This CDR3 has 12 amino acids. V gave up 4 bases and J gave up 6 bases; unmatched junction bases: 4. Germline CDR1 reads GTSNPN; CDR2 reads SVGIG (reference sequence). The CDR3 loop is CAWTGGAKTQYF. DNA for the CDR3: TGTGCCTGGACAGGGGGCGCGAAGACCCAGTACTTC.

This chain uses TRBV7-9 with TRBJ1-1; perhaps TRBD1 as D (6 bases). V shed 5 bases and J shed 1 base, with 14 bases lying between them. The CDR3 is 15 amino acids. Germline CDR1 and CDR2: SEHNR and FQNEAQ (reference sequence). This chain's CDR3 is CASSPPGTKNTEAFF. The CDR3 nucleotides read TGTGCCAGCAGCCCCCCCGGGACAAAGAACACTGAAGCTTTCTTT.

V gene TRBV19 combines with J gene TRBJ2-7, with D possibly matching TRBD2 (5 bases). CDR1 is LNHDA, CDR2 SQIVND, per germline (reference sequence). Between the trimmed V and J ends, which lost 4 bases and 0 bases, there was a span of 13 bases. The CDR3 is made up of 15 amino acids. This CDR3 is CASSTLTGSSYEQYF. The CDR3 coding sequence is TGTGCCAGTAGTACTCTGACTGGGAGCTCCTACGAGCAGTACTTC.